This TCR beta chain came from a study of T cells in Graves' hyperthyroidism and ophthalmopathy. This clonotype was recorded at least ten times. TCR beta CDR3 regions were amplified from RNA. An initial round of RT-PCR targeting the TCR CDR3 relied on the HTBI primer set. TCRdb fed the multiplex PCR reads into MiXCR, producing one record per CDR3 protein. Of some 440,000 distinct CDR3 sequences detected, around 16% appear once; the ten largest clones hold about 14%. The CDR3 spans 14 residues. The V and J ends lost 7 bases and 3 bases respectively, with 15 bases between them. In germline, CDR1 is MDHEN, CDR2 SYDVKM. Graves' hyperthyroidism is called stable when ophthalmopathy does not progress within 18 months.

The sample consisted of blood. This sequence originates from a woman between 18 and 30 years old with Graves' hyperthyroidism. The chain combines TRBV28 with TRBJ1-1; maybe TRBD1 (6 bases). The CDR3 loop is CASIQGRRDTEAFF. DNA for the CDR3: TGTGCCAGCATCCAGGGGCGGAGGGACACTGAAGCTTTCTTT.